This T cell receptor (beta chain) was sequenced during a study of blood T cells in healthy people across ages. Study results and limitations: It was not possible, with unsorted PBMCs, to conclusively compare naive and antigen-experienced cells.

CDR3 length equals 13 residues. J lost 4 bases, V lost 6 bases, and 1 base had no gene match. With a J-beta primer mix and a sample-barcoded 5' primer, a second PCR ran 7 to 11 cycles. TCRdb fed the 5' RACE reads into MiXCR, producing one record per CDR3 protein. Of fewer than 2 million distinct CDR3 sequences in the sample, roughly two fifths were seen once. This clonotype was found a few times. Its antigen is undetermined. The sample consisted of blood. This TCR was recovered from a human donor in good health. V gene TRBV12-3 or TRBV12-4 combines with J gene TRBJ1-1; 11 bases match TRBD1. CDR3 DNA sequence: TGTGCCAGCAGGGGACAGGGGGTCACTGAAGCTTTCTTT. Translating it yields CASRGQGVTEAFF.